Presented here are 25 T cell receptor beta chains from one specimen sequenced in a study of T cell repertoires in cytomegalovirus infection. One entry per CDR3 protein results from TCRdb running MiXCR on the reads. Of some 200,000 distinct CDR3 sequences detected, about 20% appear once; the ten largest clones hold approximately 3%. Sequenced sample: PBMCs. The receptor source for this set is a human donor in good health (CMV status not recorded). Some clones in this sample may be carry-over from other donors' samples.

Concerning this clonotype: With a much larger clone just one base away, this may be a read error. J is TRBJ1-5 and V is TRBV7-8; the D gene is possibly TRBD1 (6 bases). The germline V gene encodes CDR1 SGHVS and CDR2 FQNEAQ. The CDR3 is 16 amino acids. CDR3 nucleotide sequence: TGTACCAGCAGCTTAGGGGGGGGGCGAGCAAATCAGCCCCAGCATTTT. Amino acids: CTSSLGGGRANQPQHF.

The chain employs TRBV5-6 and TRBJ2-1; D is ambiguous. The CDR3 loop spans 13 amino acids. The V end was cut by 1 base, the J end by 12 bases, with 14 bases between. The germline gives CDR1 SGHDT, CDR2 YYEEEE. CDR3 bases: TGTGCCAGCAGCTTGAGGCCCCAAGGTCGGCAGTTCTTC. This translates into CASSLRPQGRQFF.

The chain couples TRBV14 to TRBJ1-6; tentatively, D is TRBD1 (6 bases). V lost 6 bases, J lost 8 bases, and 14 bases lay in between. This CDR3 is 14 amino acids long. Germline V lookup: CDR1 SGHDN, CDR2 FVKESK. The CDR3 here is CASRRTEPHSPLHF. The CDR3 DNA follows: TGTGCCAGCAGGCGGACAGAGCCTCATTCACCCCTCCACTTT.

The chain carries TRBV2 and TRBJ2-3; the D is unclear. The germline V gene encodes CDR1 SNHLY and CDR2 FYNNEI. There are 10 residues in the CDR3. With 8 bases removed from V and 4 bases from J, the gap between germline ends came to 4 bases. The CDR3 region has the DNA TGTGCCAGCGGTTCAGATACGCAGTATTTT. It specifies CASGSDTQYF.

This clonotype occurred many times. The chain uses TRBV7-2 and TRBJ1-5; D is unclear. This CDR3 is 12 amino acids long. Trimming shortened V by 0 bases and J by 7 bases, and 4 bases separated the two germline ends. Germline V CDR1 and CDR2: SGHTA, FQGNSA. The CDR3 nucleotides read TGTGCCAGCAGCTTAGCCATGCAGCCCCAGCATTTT. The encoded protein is CASSLAMQPQHF.

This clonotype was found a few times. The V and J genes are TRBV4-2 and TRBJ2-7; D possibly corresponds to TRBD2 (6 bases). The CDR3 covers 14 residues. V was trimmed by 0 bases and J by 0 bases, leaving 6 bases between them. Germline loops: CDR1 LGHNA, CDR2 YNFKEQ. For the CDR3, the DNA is TGTGCCAGCAGCCAAGAGACTAGCTCCTACGAGCAGTACTTC. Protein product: CASSQETSSYEQYF.

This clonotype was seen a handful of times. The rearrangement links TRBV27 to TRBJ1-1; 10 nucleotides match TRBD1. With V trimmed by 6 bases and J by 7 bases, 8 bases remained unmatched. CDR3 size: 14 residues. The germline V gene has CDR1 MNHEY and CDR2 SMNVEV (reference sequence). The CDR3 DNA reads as TGTGCCAGCAGGCGCGACAGGGGGCGATTTGAAGCTTTCTTT. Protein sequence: CASRRDRGRFEAFF.

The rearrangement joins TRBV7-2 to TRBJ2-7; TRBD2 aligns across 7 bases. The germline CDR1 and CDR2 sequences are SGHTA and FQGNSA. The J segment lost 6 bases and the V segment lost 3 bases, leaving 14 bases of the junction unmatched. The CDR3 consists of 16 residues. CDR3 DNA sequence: TGTGCCAGCAGCTTGGGGGGAGGGATAGGTTATTCCGAGCAGTACTTC. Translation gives CASSLGGGIGYSEQYF.

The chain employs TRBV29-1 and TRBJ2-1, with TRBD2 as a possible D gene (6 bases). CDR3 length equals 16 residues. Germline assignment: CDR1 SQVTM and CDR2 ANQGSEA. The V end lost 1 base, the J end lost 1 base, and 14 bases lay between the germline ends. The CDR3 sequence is CSVEARMSGSYNEQFF. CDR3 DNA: TGCAGCGTTGAAGCTCGTATGAGCGGGTCCTACAATGAGCAGTTCTTC.

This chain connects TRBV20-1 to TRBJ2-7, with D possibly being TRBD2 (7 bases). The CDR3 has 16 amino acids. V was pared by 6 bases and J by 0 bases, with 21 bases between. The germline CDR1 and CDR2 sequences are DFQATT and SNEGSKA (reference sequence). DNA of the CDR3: TGCAGTGCCCATCGTCTCGGGGGGCCCCTCTCCTACGAGCAGTACTTC. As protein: CSAHRLGGPLSYEQYF.

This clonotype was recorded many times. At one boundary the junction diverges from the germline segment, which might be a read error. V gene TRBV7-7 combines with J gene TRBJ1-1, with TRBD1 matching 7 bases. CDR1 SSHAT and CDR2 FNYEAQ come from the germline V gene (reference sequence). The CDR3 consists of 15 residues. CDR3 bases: TGTGCTAGCAGCTCGGAGGTACAGGGGAAAACTGAAGCTTTCTTT. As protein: CASSSEVQGKTEAFF.

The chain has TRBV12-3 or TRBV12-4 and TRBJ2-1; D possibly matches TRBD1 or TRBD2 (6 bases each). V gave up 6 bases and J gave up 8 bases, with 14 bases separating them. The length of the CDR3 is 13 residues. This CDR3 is CASRITGADEQFF. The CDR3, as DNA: TGTGCCAGCAGGATCACGGGGGCGGATGAGCAGTTCTTC.

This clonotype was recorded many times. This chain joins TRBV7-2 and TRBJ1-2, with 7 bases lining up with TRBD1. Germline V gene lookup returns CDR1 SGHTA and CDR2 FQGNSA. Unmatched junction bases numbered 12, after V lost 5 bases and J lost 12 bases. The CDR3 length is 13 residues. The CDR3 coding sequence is TGTGCCAGCAGCCTACTTACTACAGGGGCACACACCTTC. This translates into CASSLLTTGAHTF.

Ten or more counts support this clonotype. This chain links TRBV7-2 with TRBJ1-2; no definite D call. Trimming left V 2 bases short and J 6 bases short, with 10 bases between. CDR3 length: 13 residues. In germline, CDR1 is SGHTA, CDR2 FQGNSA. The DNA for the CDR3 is TGTGCCAGCAGCTTAAGAGGCAAAGATGGCTACACCTTC. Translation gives CASSLRGKDGYTF.

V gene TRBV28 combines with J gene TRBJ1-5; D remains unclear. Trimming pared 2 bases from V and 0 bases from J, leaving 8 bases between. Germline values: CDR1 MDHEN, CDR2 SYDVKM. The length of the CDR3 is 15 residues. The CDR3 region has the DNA TGTGCCAGCAGTTTAGGAGGACTTAGCAATCAGCCCCAGCATTTT. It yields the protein CASSLGGLSNQPQHF.

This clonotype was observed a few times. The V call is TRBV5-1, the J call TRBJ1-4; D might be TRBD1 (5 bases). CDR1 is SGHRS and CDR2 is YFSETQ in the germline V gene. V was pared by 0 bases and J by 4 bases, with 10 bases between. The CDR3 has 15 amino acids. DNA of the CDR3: TGCGCCAGCAGCTTGGCGGGACGGAGTAATGAAAAACTGTTTTTT. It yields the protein CASSLAGRSNEKLFF.

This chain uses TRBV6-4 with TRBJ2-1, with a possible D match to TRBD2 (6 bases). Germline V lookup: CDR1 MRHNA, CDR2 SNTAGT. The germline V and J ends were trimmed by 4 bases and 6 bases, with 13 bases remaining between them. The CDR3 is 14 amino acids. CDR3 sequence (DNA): TGTGCCAGCAGTGCTGAACTAGCCTCCAATGAGCAGTTCTTC. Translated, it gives CASSAELASNEQFF.

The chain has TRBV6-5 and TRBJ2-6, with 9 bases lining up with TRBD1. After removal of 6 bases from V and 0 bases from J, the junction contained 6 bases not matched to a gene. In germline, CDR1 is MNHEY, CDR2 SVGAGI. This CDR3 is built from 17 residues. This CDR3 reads CASSSGQGHSGANVLTF. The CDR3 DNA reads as TGTGCCAGCAGCTCGGGACAGGGTCACTCTGGGGCCAACGTCCTGACTTTC.

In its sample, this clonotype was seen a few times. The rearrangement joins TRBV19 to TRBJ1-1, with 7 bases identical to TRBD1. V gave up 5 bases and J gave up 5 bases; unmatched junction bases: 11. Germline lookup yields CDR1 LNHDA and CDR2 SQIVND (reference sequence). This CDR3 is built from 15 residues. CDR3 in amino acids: CASSPPPTGNTEAFF. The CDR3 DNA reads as TGTGCCAGTAGTCCCCCACCGACAGGGAATACTGAAGCTTTCTTT.

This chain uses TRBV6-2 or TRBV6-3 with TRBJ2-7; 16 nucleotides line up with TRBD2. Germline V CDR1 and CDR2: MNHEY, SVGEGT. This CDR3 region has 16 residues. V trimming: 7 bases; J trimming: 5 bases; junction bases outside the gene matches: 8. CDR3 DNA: TGTGCCAGCATGCCGGGACTAGCGGGAGGGCCACACGAGCAGTACTTC. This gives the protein CASMPGLAGGPHEQYF.

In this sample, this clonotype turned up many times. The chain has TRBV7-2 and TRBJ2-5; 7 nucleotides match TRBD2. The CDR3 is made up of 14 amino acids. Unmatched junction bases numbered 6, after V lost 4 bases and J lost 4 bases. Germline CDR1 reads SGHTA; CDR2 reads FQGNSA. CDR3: CASSSSGTAETQYF. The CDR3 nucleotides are TGTGCCAGCAGCTCGAGCGGGACGGCAGAGACCCAGTACTTC.

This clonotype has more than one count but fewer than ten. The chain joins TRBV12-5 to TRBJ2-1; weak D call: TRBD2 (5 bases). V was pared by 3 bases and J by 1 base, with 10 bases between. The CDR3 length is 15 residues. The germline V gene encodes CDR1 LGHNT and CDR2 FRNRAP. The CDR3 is CASGFTGISYNEQFF. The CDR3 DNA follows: TGTGCTAGTGGTTTCACGGGAATATCCTACAATGAGCAGTTCTTC.

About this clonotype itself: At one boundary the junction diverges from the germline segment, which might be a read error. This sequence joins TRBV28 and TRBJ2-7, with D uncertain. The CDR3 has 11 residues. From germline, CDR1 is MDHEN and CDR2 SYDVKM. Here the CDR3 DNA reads TGTGCCGGCAGTTGGGTGTACGAGCAGTACTTC. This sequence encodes CAGSWVYEQYF.

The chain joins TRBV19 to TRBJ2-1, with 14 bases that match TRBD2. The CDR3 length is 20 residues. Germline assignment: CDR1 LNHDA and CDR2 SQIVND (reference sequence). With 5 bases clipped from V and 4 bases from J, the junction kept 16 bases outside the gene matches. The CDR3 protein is CASSPASTSGGGGFYNEQFF. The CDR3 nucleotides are TGTGCCAGTAGTCCCGCCTCGACTAGCGGGGGGGGGGGTTTTTACAATGAGCAGTTCTTC.

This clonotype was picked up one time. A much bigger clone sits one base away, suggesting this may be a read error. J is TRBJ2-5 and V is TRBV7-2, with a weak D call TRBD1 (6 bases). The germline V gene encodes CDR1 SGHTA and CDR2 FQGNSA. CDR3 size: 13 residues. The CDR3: CASSLEGGETQHF. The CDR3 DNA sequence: TGTGCCAGCAGCCTAGAAGGGGGAGAGACCCAGCACTTC.